Listed below are T cell receptor beta chains from one sample, sequenced in a study of glioma-infiltrating T cells. TCRdb itself ran the multiplex PCR reads through MiXCR, one entry per CDR3 protein. The sample records fewer than 500,000 distinct CDR3 sequences, approximately 42% being singletons. The source material was glioma tissue, nonneoplastic brain tissue, or PBMCs (not recorded which). The receptor set was obtained from a human donor with low-grade glioma or glioblastoma, undergoing nonglioma brain surgery, or in good health (not recorded which). The CDR3 runs from the conserved cysteine through the conserved F or W. D genes are given only for firm matches. Size values are once, few and many counts, or a class for expanded clones, and some rows have none.

>TRBV6-5|TRBJ2-3|-|-
CASSYSKADTQYF
TGTGCCAGCAGTTATTCTAAAGCAGATACGCAGTATTTT
>TRBV11-2|TRBJ2-7|-|-
CASSLRLEQYF
TGTGCCAGCAGCTTACGGTTAGAGCAGTACTTC
>TRBV29-1|TRBJ1-1|-|-
CSVSPTGNTEAFF
TGCAGCGTTTCACCGACAGGGAACACTGAAGCTTTCTTT
>TRBV20-1|TRBJ2-7|few|-
CSARVEQGPSYEQYF
TGCAGTGCTAGAGTAGAACAGGGACCCTCCTACGAGCAGTACTTC
>TRBV10-3|TRBJ1-5|-|-
CAISESAQVNQPQHF
TGTGCCATCAGTGAGTCGGCACAGGTCAATCAGCCCCAGCATTTT
>TRBV30|TRBJ2-7|-|TRBD2
CAWSGGGSSYEQYF
TGTGCCTGGAGTGGGGGGGGGAGCTCCTACGAGCAGTACTTC
>TRBV27|TRBJ2-7|many|-
CASSLLGPYEQYF
TGTGCCAGCAGTTTACTTGGGCCCTACGAGCAGTACTTC
>TRBV7-8|TRBJ2-1|few|-
CASSPIGYEQFF
TGTGCCAGCAGCCCCATAGGGTATGAGCAGTTCTTC
>TRBV4-2|TRBJ1-2|-|-
CASSHPVYGYNF
TGTGCCAGCAGCCATCCTGTTTATGGCTACAACTTC
>TRBV27|TRBJ2-7|-|-
CASSHDTGTRIGEQYF
TGTGCCAGCAGCCATGACACCGGGACACGCATCGGAGAGCAGTACTTC
>TRBV7-9|TRBJ2-7|-|-
CASSLGGPTIVEQYF
TGTGCCAGCAGCTTAGGGGGGCCTACTATAGTGGAGCAGTACTTC
>TRBV7-2|TRBJ2-7|few|TRBD1
CASSLGGTGGPEQYF
TGTGCCAGCAGCTTAGGGGGGACAGGGGGTCCCGAGCAGTACTTC
>TRBV25-1|TRBJ2-6|-|TRBD1
CASSTGTGAPGANVLTF
TGTGCCAGCAGTACCGGGACAGGGGCGCCCGGGGCCAACGTCCTGACTTTC
>TRBV20-1|TRBJ2-3|-|TRBD2
CSAARSGSLDTQYF
TGCAGTGCCGCCCGGAGCGGGAGTTTAGATACGCAGTATTTT
>TRBV5-1|TRBJ2-7|-|-
CASALAVPEYEQYF
TGCGCCAGCGCCTTAGCGGTCCCCGAGTACGAGCAGTACTTC
>TRBV4-3|TRBJ2-2|few|-
CASSQRGAGELFF
TGCGCCAGCAGCCAACGCGGGGCCGGGGAGCTGTTTTTT
>TRBV27|TRBJ1-1|-|TRBD1
CASRAKTGLLNTEAFF
TGTGCCAGCAGAGCCAAGACAGGGCTATTGAACACTGAAGCTTTCTTT
>TRBV6-5|TRBJ2-1|once|TRBD2
CASSYSLGEGSYKEQFF
TGTGCCAGCAGTTACTCTTTGGGGGAGGGGTCCTACAAGGAGCAGTTCTTC
>TRBV20-1|TRBJ2-1|few|-
CSARAGGTYNEQFF
TGCAGTGCTAGAGCGGGCGGAACCTACAATGAGCAGTTCTTC
>TRBV20-1|TRBJ2-7|many|TRBD1
CSASDRVLSYEQYF
TGCAGTGCTTCGGACAGGGTTCTCTCCTACGAGCAGTACTTC
>TRBV6-1|TRBJ2-5|many|TRBD1
CASTRSAGTAQETQYF
TGTGCCAGCACCAGATCGGCCGGGACAGCACAAGAGACCCAGTACTTC
>TRBV7-3|TRBJ2-2|-|-
CVSSLRVGTGELFF
TGTGTCAGCAGCTTAAGGGTGGGCACCGGGGAGCTGTTTTTT
>TRBV6-1|TRBJ1-4|-|-
CAANSLNEKLFF
TGTGCCGCCAACAGCCTAAATGAAAAACTGTTTTTT
>TRBV18|TRBJ2-6|once|TRBD1
CASSLTGGSANVLTF
TGTGCCAGCTCACTGACAGGGGGATCAGCCAACGTCCTGACTTTC
>TRBV11-2|TRBJ2-2|-|TRBD1
CASSLDRTGPNTGELFF
TGTGCCAGCAGCTTAGATCGGACAGGGCCGAACACCGGGGAGCTGTTTTTT